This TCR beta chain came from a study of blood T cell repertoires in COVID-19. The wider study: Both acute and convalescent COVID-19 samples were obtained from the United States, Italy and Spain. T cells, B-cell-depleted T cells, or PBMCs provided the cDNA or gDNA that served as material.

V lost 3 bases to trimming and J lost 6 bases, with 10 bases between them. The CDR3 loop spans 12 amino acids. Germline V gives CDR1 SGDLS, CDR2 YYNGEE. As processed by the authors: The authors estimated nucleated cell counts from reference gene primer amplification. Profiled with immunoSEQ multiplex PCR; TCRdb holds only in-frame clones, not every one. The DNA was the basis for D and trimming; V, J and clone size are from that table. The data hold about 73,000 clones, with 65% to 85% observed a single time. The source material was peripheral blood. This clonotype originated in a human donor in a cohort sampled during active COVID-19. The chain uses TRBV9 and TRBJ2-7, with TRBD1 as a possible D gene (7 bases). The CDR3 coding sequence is TGTGCCAGCAGCGCGCAGGGGGGCGAGCAGTACTTC. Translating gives CASSAQGGEQYF.